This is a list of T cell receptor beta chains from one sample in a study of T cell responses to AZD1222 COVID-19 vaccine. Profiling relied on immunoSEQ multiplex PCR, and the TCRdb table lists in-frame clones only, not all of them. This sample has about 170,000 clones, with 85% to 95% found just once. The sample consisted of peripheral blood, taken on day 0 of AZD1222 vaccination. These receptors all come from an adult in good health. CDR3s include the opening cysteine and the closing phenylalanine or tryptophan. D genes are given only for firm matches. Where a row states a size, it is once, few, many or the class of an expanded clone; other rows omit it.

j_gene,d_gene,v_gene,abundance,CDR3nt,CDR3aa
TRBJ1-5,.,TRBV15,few,TGTGCCACCAGCAGTCGGGGTAAGCCCCAGCATTTT,CATSSRGKPQHF
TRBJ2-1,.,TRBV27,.,TGTGCCAGCAGTCTCAGGTCGGGGGCCTACAATGAGCAGTTCTTC,CASSLRSGAYNEQFF
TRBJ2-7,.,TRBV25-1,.,TGTGCCAGCAGTGACCACGGTTACGAGCAGTACTTC,CASSDHGYEQYF
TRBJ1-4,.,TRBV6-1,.,TGTGCCAGCAGTGAAGGGGCGAATGAAAAACTGTTTTTT,CASSEGANEKLFF
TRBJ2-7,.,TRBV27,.,TGTGCCAGCAGTTCGGGACACACCATCGGCGAGCAGTACTTC,CASSSGHTIGEQYF
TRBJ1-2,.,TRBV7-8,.,TGTGCCAGCAGCTTATTTTCAGATCGTTCCTATGGCTACACCTTC,CASSLFSDRSYGYTF
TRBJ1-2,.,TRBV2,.,TGTGCCAGCGCCGAGGACAACGGCTACACCTTC,CASAEDNGYTF
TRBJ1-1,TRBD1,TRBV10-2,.,TGCGCCAGCAGGAATTCCGACAGGGCTGAAGCTTTCTTT,CASRNSDRAEAFF
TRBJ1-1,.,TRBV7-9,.,TGTGCCAGCAGCCCTTCGTACTCTCTGGGATTGAACACTGAAGCTTTCTTT,CASSPSYSLGLNTEAFF
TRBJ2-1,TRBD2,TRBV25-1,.,TGTGCCAGCGGGACTAGCGGGTACAATGAGCAGTTCTTC,CASGTSGYNEQFF
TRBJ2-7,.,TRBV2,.,TGTGCCAGCAGTGAATTAGGGGTAATAACCTACGAGCAGTACTTC,CASSELGVITYEQYF
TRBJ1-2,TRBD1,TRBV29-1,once,TGCAGCGTGGGACAGGGGGCGGGTAACTATGGCTACACCTTC,CSVGQGAGNYGYTF
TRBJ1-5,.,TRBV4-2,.,TGTGCCAGCAGCCAAGGGGGGCTCAATCAGCCCCAGCATTTT,CASSQGGLNQPQHF
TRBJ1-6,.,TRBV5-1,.,TGCGCCAGCAGCTTGGAAGGGGTATATAATTCACCCCTCCACTTT,CASSLEGVYNSPLHF
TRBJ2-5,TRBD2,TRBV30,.,TGTGCCTGGAGTACGGGACTAGGTGTTAGGACCCAGTACTTC,CAWSTGLGVRTQYF
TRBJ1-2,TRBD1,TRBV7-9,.,TGTGCCAGCAGCGCCGGACAGGGGGACTATGGCTACACCTTC,CASSAGQGDYGYTF
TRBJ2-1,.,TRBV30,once,TGTGCCTGGGGAGGACTGTCTTACAATGAGCAGTTCTTC,CAWGGLSYNEQFF